The 25 T cell receptor beta chains given below trace back to one sample, sequenced in a study of control samples from healthy donors and cancer patients. Data came from immunoSEQ multiplex PCR; TCRdb stores just in-frame clones and leaves some out. The sample comprises more than 90,000 clones, around nine tenths of which are singletons, and approximately 8.4% rests with the top ten. Specimen: blood. These receptors came from a man aged 30 to 39 in good health.

For the CDR3, the DNA is TGCGCCAGCAGCCAAGAGGGGACAGGGGGTTCCGGGGAGCTGTTTTTT. This encodes CASSQEGTGGSGELFF. The chain combines TRBV4-1 with TRBJ2-2; 11 bases are a match to TRBD1. Germline trimming cut 0 bases from V and 6 bases from J; bases unmatched to any gene: 3. CDR1 is MGHRA, CDR2 YSYEKL, per germline. The CDR3 extends over 16 amino acids.

The V gene is TRBV7-2, the J gene TRBJ2-1, with no clear D. Trimming took 5 bases from V and 0 from J, leaving 14 bases between them. Germline V gene sequence: CDR1 SGHTA, CDR2 FQGNSA. This CDR3 region has 16 residues. DNA for the CDR3: TGTGCCAGCAGCGTGGGCCGCACCGGCTCCTACAATGAGCAGTTCTTC. This translates into CASSVGRTGSYNEQFF. The whole variable domain, remainder taken from reference TRBV7-2 and TRBJ2-1, is GAGVSQSPSNKVTEKGKDVELRCDPISGHTALYWYRQSLGQGLEFLIYFQGNSAPDKSGLPSDRFSAERTGGSVSTLTIQRTQQEDSAVYLCASSVGRTGSYNEQFFGPGTRLTVL.

In this sample, this clone turned up a few times. The CDR3 nucleotides are TGTGCCAGTAGTATGGGGGGCTCCTACAATGAGCAGTTCTTC. Protein: CASSMGGSYNEQFF. The chain joins TRBV19 to TRBJ2-1; possible D gene TRBD2, 6 bases. The germline V gene encodes CDR1 LNHDA and CDR2 SQIVND (reference sequence). Trimming pared 3 bases from V and 0 bases from J, leaving 6 bases between. The CDR3 extends over 14 amino acids.

The CDR3 reads CASSRDAMDTGELFF. DNA of the CDR3: TGTGCCAGCAGCCGGGACGCCATGGACACCGGGGAGCTGTTTTTT. The chain has TRBV2 and TRBJ2-2, with D tentatively TRBD1 or TRBD2 (5 bases each). The germline V gene has CDR1 SNHLY and CDR2 FYNNEI. The V end lost 6 bases, the J end lost 3 bases, and 14 bases lay between the germline ends. This CDR3 spans 15 amino acids. The full variable domain, its missing parts supplied by reference TRBV2 and TRBJ2-2, is EPEVTQTPSHQVTQMGQEVILRCVPISNHLYFYWYRQILGQKVEFLVSFYNNEISEKSEIFDDQFSVERPDGSNFTLKIRSTKLEDSAMYFCASSRDAMDTGELFFGEGSRLTVL.

This clone was observed a single time. The gene calls are TRBV7-2 and TRBJ2-2; D possibly corresponds to TRBD2 (5 bases). The CDR3 has 15 amino acids. CDR1 SGHTA and CDR2 FQGNSA come from the germline V gene. V was cut by 3 bases and J by 5 bases, with 13 bases left in between. CDR3 in DNA: TGTGCCAGCAGCTTCAAAAGCGGCCCGACCGGGGAGCTGTTTTTT. Translating it yields CASSFKSGPTGELFF. Supplemented by reference TRBV7-2 and TRBJ2-2, the full variable domain reads GAGVSQSPSNKVTEKGKDVELRCDPISGHTALYWYRQSLGQGLEFLIYFQGNSAPDKSGLPSDRFSAERTGGSVSTLTIQRTQQEDSAVYLCASSFKSGPTGELFFGEGSRLTVL.

The chain employs TRBV12-3 or TRBV12-4 and TRBJ1-2; weak D call: TRBD1 (6 bases). Trimming stripped 3 bases from V and 3 bases from J, with 8 bases between. The CDR3 is 13 residues long. The CDR3 loop reads CASSFSGDYGYTF. The CDR3 DNA reads as TGTGCCAGCAGTTTTTCAGGGGACTATGGCTACACCTTC.

The chain combines TRBV28 with TRBJ2-7; D is undetermined. The CDR3 runs 14 residues. Trimming removed 3 bases at V and 0 bases at J, with 9 bases between. CDR1 and CDR2 from the germline V gene are MDHEN and SYDVKM. Here the CDR3 reads CASSFTGDSYEQYF. Written as DNA, the CDR3 is TGTGCCAGCAGTTTCACTGGGGACTCCTACGAGCAGTACTTC.

The chain combines TRBV4-1 with TRBJ1-1; unclear D gene. Trimming removed 1 base at V and 0 bases at J, with 6 bases between. The CDR3 has 14 amino acids. Germline V gene sequence: CDR1 MGHRA, CDR2 YSYEKL. CDR3 sequence (DNA): TGCGCCAGCAGCCAAGCAGGAGTGAACACTGAAGCTTTCTTT. Translation: CASSQAGVNTEAFF.

The chain carries TRBV19 and TRBJ1-5, with D possibly TRBD1 on 6 matching bases. CDR3 size: 16 residues. From germline, CDR1 is LNHDA and CDR2 SQIVND (reference sequence). The V gene lost 3 bases and the J gene lost 7 bases, with 19 bases spanning the gap. The CDR3 loop reads CASSISHTGLGQPQHF. The CDR3 DNA reads as TGTGCCAGTAGTATCTCCCACACAGGGCTCGGGCAGCCCCAGCATTTT. The full variable domain, in which reference TRBV19 and TRBJ1-5 provide the parts outside the CDR3, is DGGITQSPKYLFRKEGQNVTLSCEQNLNHDAMYWYRQDPGQGLRLIYYSQIVNDFQKGDIAEGYSVSREKKESFPLTVTSAQKNPTAFYLCASSISHTGLGQPQHFGDGTRLSIL.

The chain joins TRBV27 to TRBJ2-5; the D is unclear. This CDR3 has 14 residues. The ends were cut back, 4 bases at V and 2 bases at J, with 11 bases in the middle. From germline, CDR1 is MNHEY and CDR2 SMNVEV (reference sequence). Here the CDR3 reads CASSSPERQETQYF. The CDR3 coding sequence is TGTGCCAGCAGTTCCCCCGAGAGACAAGAGACCCAGTACTTC.

This clone was seen only once. The chain joins TRBV28 to TRBJ2-1, with 10 bases fitting TRBD2. Per germline, CDR1 MDHEN and CDR2 SYDVKM. The CDR3 runs 16 residues. Germline trimming cut 3 bases from V and 4 bases from J; bases unmatched to any gene: 6. The CDR3 DNA sequence: TGTGCCAGCAGTTTTGGCCAGCGGGAGGGTTACAATGAGCAGTTCTTC. Translating gives CASSFGQREGYNEQFF.

The chain joins TRBV7-2 to TRBJ1-3, with D unclear. CDR1 and CDR2 from the germline V gene are SGHTA and FQGNSA. The ends were cut back, 5 bases at V and 0 bases at J, with 11 bases in the middle. The CDR3 extends over 15 amino acids. CDR3 amino acids: CASSVDWSSGNTIYF. In nucleotides, the CDR3 is TGTGCCAGCAGCGTGGACTGGAGCTCTGGAAACACCATATATTTT.

V gene TRBV7-6 combines with J gene TRBJ2-1; 14 bases match TRBD2. CDR3 length: 20 amino acids. Per the germline V gene, CDR1 is SGHVS and CDR2 is FNYEAQ. V lost 0 bases to trimming and J lost 0 bases; unmatched junction nucleotides: 7. CDR3 residues: CASSLARTSGGTSSYNEQFF. The CDR3 region has the DNA TGTGCCAGCAGCTTAGCGCGGACTAGCGGGGGGACGAGCTCCTACAATGAGCAGTTCTTC. The complete variable domain, with remaining parts taken from reference TRBV7-6 and TRBJ2-1, reads GAGVSQSPRYKVTKRGQDVALRCDPISGHVSLYWYRQALGQGPEFLTYFNYEAQQDKSGLPNDRFSAERPEGSISTLTIQRTEQRDSAMYRCASSLARTSGGTSSYNEQFFGPGTRLTVL.

This clone came up a few times. The J gene is TRBJ2-1, the V gene TRBV5-1; 8 nucleotides line up with TRBD2. The CDR3 extends over 17 amino acids. V was clipped by 0 bases and J by 9 bases; unmatched bases: 14. The germline V gene has CDR1 SGHRS and CDR2 YFSETQ. CDR3 in amino acids: CASSLAEIAGIFSEQFF. Here the CDR3 DNA reads TGCGCCAGCAGCTTGGCGGAAATAGCGGGAATATTTTCTGAGCAGTTCTTC.

The V and J genes are TRBV12-5 and TRBJ1-3, with 7 bases lining up with TRBD1. The germline V gene has CDR1 LGHNT and CDR2 FRNRAP. V gave up 5 bases and J gave up 7 bases; unmatched junction bases: 11. The CDR3 extends over 15 amino acids. The chain's CDR3 is CASGTYTGAGNTIYF. In DNA form, the CDR3 reads TGTGCTAGTGGTACCTATACAGGGGCCGGGAACACCATATATTTT. The full variable domain, rest sourced from reference TRBV12-5 and TRBJ1-3, is DARVTQTPRHKVTEMGQEVTMRCQPILGHNTVFWYRQTMMQGLELLAYFRNRAPLDDSGMPKDRFSAEMPDATLATLKIQPSEPRDSAVYFCASGTYTGAGNTIYFGEGSWLTVV.

This CDR3 reads CASSLVCERESPDTQYF. In DNA form, the CDR3 reads TGTGCCAGCAGCTTAGTTTGCGAGCGGGAGTCCCCAGATACGCAGTATTTT. The J gene is TRBJ2-3, the V gene TRBV7-2; 8 nucleotides agree with TRBD2. Germline CDR1 is SGHTA and CDR2 is FQGNSA. The trim removed 1 base at V and 4 bases at J, leaving 10 bases unmatched. The CDR3 length is 17 residues.

The rearrangement links TRBV5-1 to TRBJ2-3; 9 bases line up with TRBD2. CDR1 SGHRS and CDR2 YFSETQ come from the germline V gene. Trimming cost V 2 bases and J 6 bases; bases outside gene matches: 7. The CDR3 runs 15 residues. CDR3 in amino acids: CASSFILAGPDTQYF. CDR3 nucleotides: TGCGCCAGCAGCTTTATACTAGCGGGCCCCGATACGCAGTATTTT.

This sequence joins TRBV6-5 and TRBJ2-7; 8 bases line up with TRBD1. Looked up from germline, CDR1 is MNHEY and CDR2 is SVGAGI. This CDR3 spans 15 amino acids. Germline trimming cut 6 bases from V and 4 bases from J; bases unmatched to any gene: 11. The CDR3 spells CASRGIGQGKYEQYF. The DNA of the CDR3 is TGTGCCAGCAGAGGGATTGGACAGGGAAAGTACGAGCAGTACTTC.

V and J are TRBV7-9 and TRBJ1-4, with D maybe TRBD1 (5 bases). V was cut by 1 base and J by 8 bases, with 14 bases left in between. Germline CDR1 reads SEHNR; CDR2 reads FQNEAQ (reference sequence). The CDR3 sequence is 15 residues long. CDR3 sequence (DNA): TGTGCCAGCAGCTTAGTGCAGGGATATAGCGAAAAACTGTTTTTT. This gives the protein CASSLVQGYSEKLFF.

The V call is TRBV7-2, the J call TRBJ2-1, with 11 bases aligning to TRBD2. CDR3 size: 15 residues. V trimming: 1 base; J trimming: 9 bases; junction bases outside the gene matches: 5. CDR1 SGHTA and CDR2 FQGNSA come from the germline V gene. DNA for the CDR3: TGTGCCAGCAGCTTAGGCTCTAGCGGGAGGCTTGAGCAGTTCTTC. Translation gives CASSLGSSGRLEQFF. The entire variable domain, with the rest obtained from reference TRBV7-2 and TRBJ2-1, is as follows: GAGVSQSPSNKVTEKGKDVELRCDPISGHTALYWYRQSLGQGLEFLIYFQGNSAPDKSGLPSDRFSAERTGGSVSTLTIQRTQQEDSAVYLCASSLGSSGRLEQFFGPGTRLTVL.

The rearrangement joins TRBV19 to TRBJ1-4; 8 bases are a match to TRBD1. CDR3 length: 13 residues. Trimming removed 3 bases from V and 7 bases from J; junction bases left unmatched: 1. Per germline, CDR1 LNHDA and CDR2 SQIVND (reference sequence). The CDR3 bases are TGTGCCAGTAGTATGACAGGGGTTGAAAAACTGTTTTTT. It yields the protein CASSMTGVEKLFF.

The V call is TRBV5-6, the J call TRBJ1-5; D unclear. This CDR3 comprises 13 residues. Germline V gives CDR1 SGHDT, CDR2 YYEEEE. Trimming took 3 bases from V and 2 from J, leaving 6 bases between them. The CDR3 bases are TGTGCCAGCAGCTACAACTGCAATCAGCCCCAGCATTTT. Translation gives CASSYNCNQPQHF.

The chain employs TRBV14 and TRBJ2-1; 8 bases fit TRBD1. CDR1 and CDR2 from the germline V gene are SGHDN and FVKESK. V dropped 2 bases and J dropped 2; count of bases not matched to a gene: 2. This CDR3 contains 15 residues. DNA for the CDR3: TGTGCCAGCAGCCAACGGACAGGGACCTACAATGAGCAGTTCTTC. Translating it yields CASSQRTGTYNEQFF.

The CDR3 nucleotides read TGTGCCAGCAGCCCAAACAGGTTTTACACTGAAGCTTTCTTT. It is translated as CASSPNRFYTEAFF. The chain joins TRBV14 to TRBJ1-1, with a tentative D call TRBD1 (5 bases). Germline CDR1 SGHDN, CDR2 FVKESK. V was trimmed by 4 bases and J by 3 bases, leaving 12 bases between them. This CDR3 is built from 14 residues.

The chain has TRBV2 and TRBJ1-5, with 7 bases aligning to TRBD1. The germline gives CDR1 SNHLY, CDR2 FYNNEI. Trimming cost V 6 bases and J 0 bases; bases outside gene matches: 2. The CDR3 sequence is 14 residues long. In DNA form, the CDR3 reads TGTGCCAGCAGGCGACAGGGTAGCAATCAGCCCCAGCATTTT. Its translation: CASRRQGSNQPQHF.